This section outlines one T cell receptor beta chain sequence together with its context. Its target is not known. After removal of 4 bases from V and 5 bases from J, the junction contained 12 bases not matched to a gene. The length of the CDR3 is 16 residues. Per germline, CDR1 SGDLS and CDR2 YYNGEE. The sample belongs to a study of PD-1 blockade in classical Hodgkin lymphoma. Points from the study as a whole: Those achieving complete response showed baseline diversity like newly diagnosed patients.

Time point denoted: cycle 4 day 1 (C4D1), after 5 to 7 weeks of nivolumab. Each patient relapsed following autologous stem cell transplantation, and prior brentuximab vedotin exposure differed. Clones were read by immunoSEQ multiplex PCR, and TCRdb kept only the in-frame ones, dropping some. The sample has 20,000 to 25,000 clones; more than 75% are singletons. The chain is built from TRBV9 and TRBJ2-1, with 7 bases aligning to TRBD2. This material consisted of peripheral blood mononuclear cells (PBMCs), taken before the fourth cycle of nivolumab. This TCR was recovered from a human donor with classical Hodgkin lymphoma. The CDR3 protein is CASSSGGGRSNNEQFF. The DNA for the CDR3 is TGTGCCAGCAGCTCGGGGGGAGGCAGATCCAACAATGAGCAGTTCTTC.